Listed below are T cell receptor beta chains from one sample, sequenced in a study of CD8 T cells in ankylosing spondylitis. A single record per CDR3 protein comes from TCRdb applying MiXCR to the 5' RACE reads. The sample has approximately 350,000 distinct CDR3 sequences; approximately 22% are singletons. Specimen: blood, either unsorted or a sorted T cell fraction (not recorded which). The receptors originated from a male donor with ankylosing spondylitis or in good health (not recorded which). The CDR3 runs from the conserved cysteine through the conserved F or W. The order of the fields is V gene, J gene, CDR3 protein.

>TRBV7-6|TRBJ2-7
CASSLYAGPKGSYEQYF
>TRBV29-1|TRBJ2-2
CSVEGAPAGELFF
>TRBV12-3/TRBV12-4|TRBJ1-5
CASSFMGNQPQHF
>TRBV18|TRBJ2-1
CASSPLDDEQFF
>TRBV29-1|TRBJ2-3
CSVLGAGGMDTQYF
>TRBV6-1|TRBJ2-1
CASRAGLASEQFF
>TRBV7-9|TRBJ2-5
CASSQQGVQETQYF
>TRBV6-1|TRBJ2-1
CASSDDSSGGPRDSYNEQFF
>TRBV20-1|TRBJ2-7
CSARPRSTYEQYF
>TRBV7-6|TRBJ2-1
CASSSLAGENEQFF
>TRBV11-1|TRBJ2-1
CASSAGVRSYNEQFF